The clone carrying this T cell receptor (beta chain) was counted ten times or more. The antigen is not known. The V gene's germline CDR1 is SGHRS and CDR2 YFSETQ. The CDR3 consists of 16 residues. The V end was cut by 0 bases, the J end by 3 bases, with 13 bases between. These data originate in a study of breast tumors, draining lymph nodes, adjacent tissues. General study findings and limits: Most tumor T cells seemingly derive from lymph node, then expand in tumor. Tumor TCR diversity was below lymph nodes but above nontumor tissue.

TCRdb re-called the multiplex PCR reads through MiXCR, storing one row per CDR3 protein. Of 200,000 to 250,000 distinct CDR3 sequences listed, under 35% are singletons. Axillary draining lymph nodes of breast cancer patients supplied the node samples. The V call is TRBV5-1, the J call TRBJ2-1, with TRBD2 as a possible D gene (6 bases). This clonotype was obtained from a female donor with breast cancer. Some clones in this sample may be carry-over from other donors' samples. The sequenced material came from axillary lymph node tissue. CDR3 sequence (DNA): TGCGCCAGCAGCTTGGCCCGGGGACTCCTCTACAATGAGCAGTTCTTC. Translating gives CASSLARGLLYNEQFF.